Below, 29 T cell receptor beta chains from the same sample are listed, as sequenced in a study of regulatory T cells in long-lasting Graves disease. The time point was: persistent/refractory GD, antithyroid drugs over 5 years with positive TRAb. PBMCs provided the RNA from which the TCR library was made. Assembly of TCR beta libraries relied on iRepertoire HTBI primers together with Arm-PCR of CDR3 regions. TCRdb used MiXCR to reprocess the multiplex PCR reads, holding one entry per CDR3 protein. The table shows roughly 430,000 distinct CDR3 sequences, with over 20% occurring only once. Material: peripheral blood mononuclear cells (PBMCs), obtained when the disease was refractory, from a patient treated with antithyroid drugs. The receptors stem from a female donor with Graves disease.

The genes are TRBV5-1 and TRBJ2-7, with D perhaps TRBD1 or TRBD2 (5 bases each). V dropped 4 bases and J dropped 2 bases, with 19 bases sitting between them. CDR3 length equals 16 residues. Germline CDR1 SGHRS, CDR2 YFSETQ. The CDR3 sequence is CASSAGSRDGAYEQYF. In nucleotides, the CDR3 is TGCGCCAGCAGCGCTGGATCCCGGGACGGGGCCTACGAGCAGTACTTC.

This clonotype has more than one count but fewer than ten. The V call is TRBV20-1, the J call TRBJ1-1, with 8 bases identical to TRBD1. CDR1 and CDR2 (germline): DFQATT, SNEGSKA (reference sequence). This CDR3 is 14 amino acids long. With V trimmed by 5 bases and J by 1 base, 6 bases remained unmatched. The CDR3 loop is CSAGQGLANTEAFF. The CDR3 DNA follows: TGCAGTGCTGGACAGGGCCTAGCGAACACTGAAGCTTTCTTT.

This clonotype has a handful of counts. The chain uses TRBV2 and TRBJ2-7; 10 bases line up with TRBD1. CDR1 is SNHLY and CDR2 is FYNNEI in the germline V gene. Trimming at V came to 5 bases and at J to 4 bases, leaving 8 bases not matched to a gene. The CDR3 consists of 15 residues. The CDR3 coding sequence is TGTGCCAGCAGTATCCCCGGGACAGGGGAATACGAGCAGTACTTC. This gives the protein CASSIPGTGEYEQYF.

This clonotype was detected ten times or more. This chain links TRBV30 with TRBJ1-5; D is uncertain. The V gene lost 2 bases and the J gene lost 1 base, with 12 bases spanning the gap. The germline V gene encodes CDR1 GTSNPN and CDR2 SVGIG (reference sequence). The CDR3 is 15 amino acids. The CDR3 spells CAWSTKGISNQPQHF. The CDR3 DNA reads TGTGCCTGGAGTACGAAGGGTATAAGCAATCAGCCCCAGCATTTT.

This sequence joins TRBV3-1 and TRBJ2-2; no firm D call. The CDR3 is made up of 16 amino acids. Germline CDR1 is LGHDT and CDR2 is YNNKEL (reference sequence). V was cut by 5 bases and J by 0 bases, with 13 bases left in between. The CDR3 region is CASSSITFANTGELFF. The CDR3 coding sequence is TGTGCCAGCAGCTCAATAACGTTCGCGAACACCGGGGAGCTGTTTTTT.

Ten or more counts support this clonotype. This chain links TRBV28 with TRBJ1-6; TRBD1 matches 7 bases. V trimming: 2 bases; J trimming: 8 bases; junction bases outside the gene matches: 6. The CDR3 sequence is 15 residues long. From germline, CDR1 is MDHEN and CDR2 SYDVKM. The CDR3 protein is CASSLRSGGHSPLHF. In DNA, the CDR3 is TGTGCCAGCAGTTTAAGGTCAGGGGGTCATTCACCCCTCCACTTT.

This clonotype has more than one count but fewer than ten. The chain carries TRBV5-5 and TRBJ1-1; D is possibly TRBD1 (5 bases). The CDR3 loop spans 16 amino acids. The ends were cut back, 0 bases at V and 0 bases at J, with 12 bases in the middle. Germline CDR1 and CDR2: SGHKS and YYEKEE (reference sequence). DNA of the CDR3: TGTGCCAGCAGCTTGGATCAGGGTACCTTGAACACTGAAGCTTTCTTT. Protein sequence: CASSLDQGTLNTEAFF.

Ten or more counts support this clonotype. The rearrangement uses TRBV12-3 or TRBV12-4 and TRBJ1-2, with TRBD1 identical over 10 bases. This CDR3 has 15 residues. The J segment lost 0 bases and the V segment lost 5 bases, leaving 3 bases of the junction unmatched. The chain's CDR3 is CASSRTGGANYGYTF. In DNA form, the CDR3 reads TGTGCCAGCAGTAGGACAGGGGGAGCTAACTATGGCTACACCTTC.

A few counts support this clonotype. The chain uses TRBV20-1 and TRBJ1-5, with a weak D call TRBD1 (6 bases). The CDR3 is 14 amino acids. V gave up 3 bases and J gave up 5 bases, with 14 bases separating them. CDR1 DFQATT and CDR2 SNEGSKA come from the germline V gene (reference sequence). The CDR3 DNA reads TGCAGTGCTAGGGCCGGGGGCAGAGATCAGCCCCAGCATTTT. Protein product: CSARAGGRDQPQHF.

This clonotype was detected ten times or more. J is TRBJ1-1 and V is TRBV6-1; D may be TRBD1 (6 bases). V was clipped by 7 bases and J by 7 bases, with 13 bases between them. CDR3 size: 12 residues. The germline CDR1 and CDR2 sequences are MNHNS and SASEGT. In nucleotides, the CDR3 is TGTGCCAGCATCGGGGGGGGCGGTGAAGCTTTCTTT. Protein: CASIGGGGEAFF.

The chain is built from TRBV6-2 or TRBV6-3 and TRBJ1-2, with a tentative D call TRBD1 (5 bases). CDR1 and CDR2 (germline): MNHEY, SVGEGT. V was cut by 4 bases and J by 4 bases, with 19 bases left in between. The CDR3 covers 16 residues. The DNA for the CDR3 is TGTGCCAGCAGTTCACGGGACGTAGGCCCTGGCTATGGCTACACCTTC. Its protein product is CASSSRDVGPGYGYTF.

In its sample, this clonotype was seen many times. The rearrangement uses TRBV19 and TRBJ2-2; TRBD2 is a possible D gene (6 bases). This CDR3 is 14 amino acids long. CDR1 and CDR2 from the germline V gene are LNHDA and SQIVND (reference sequence). V lost 4 bases to trimming and J lost 8 bases, with 14 bases between them. CDR3 sequence: CASSNSIAAGELFF. Here the CDR3 DNA reads TGTGCCAGTAGTAACTCTATAGCGGCTGGGGAGCTGTTTTTT.

At least ten counts were recorded for this clonotype. A clone one base away is much larger, so this may be a read error. The chain joins TRBV12-3 or TRBV12-4 to TRBJ1-1, with a weak D call TRBD1 (5 bases). This CDR3 region has 14 residues. V was cut by 2 bases and J by 0 bases, with 7 bases left in between. The CDR3 DNA sequence: TGTGCCAGCAGTTTAAGGGGCATGAACACTGAAGCTTTCTTT. It specifies CASSLRGMNTEAFF.

The V call is TRBV5-4, the J call TRBJ2-2, with D perhaps TRBD2 (5 bases). The germline gives CDR1 SGHNT, CDR2 YYREEE (reference sequence). V lost 3 bases and J lost 6, with 18 bases in between. The CDR3 loop spans 16 amino acids. In DNA form, the CDR3 reads TGTGCCAGCAGCTCCCCGCGTCCGGGGTTGGCCGGGGAGCTGTTTTTT. This translates into CASSSPRPGLAGELFF.

This clonotype has ten or more counts. CDR3 sequence: CASKPRLAPETQYF. Here the CDR3 DNA reads TGTGCCAGCAAACCCAGACTAGCTCCAGAGACCCAGTACTTC. The chain has TRBV12-3 or TRBV12-4 and TRBJ2-5, with 7 bases identical to TRBD2. The CDR3 runs 14 residues. V trimming: 7 bases; J trimming: 4 bases; junction bases outside the gene matches: 9.

This clonotype was recorded at least ten times. The chain uses TRBV27 and TRBJ1-5; no definite D call. V lost 5 bases, J lost 7 bases, and 12 bases lay in between. Germline V gene lookup returns CDR1 MNHEY and CDR2 SMNVEV (reference sequence). This CDR3 is 13 amino acids long. This CDR3 reads CASSPMGNQPQHF. CDR3 bases: TGTGCCAGCAGTCCGATGGGTAACCAGCCCCAGCATTTT.

The chain carries TRBV18 and TRBJ1-2; 9 bases match TRBD1. Germline lookup yields CDR1 KGHSH and CDR2 LQKENI. The junction had 12 bases not matched to a gene; V was cut back by 8 bases and J by 8 bases. CDR3 size: 14 residues. CDR3 nucleotide sequence: TGTGCCAGCGCCGCCGGGACAGGGATCGACGGCTACACCTTC. Encoded protein: CASAAGTGIDGYTF.

This rearrangement joins TRBV4-1 to TRBJ2-7; 7 bases fit TRBD2. Trimming cost V 3 bases and J 0 bases; bases outside gene matches: 11. In germline, CDR1 is MGHRA, CDR2 YSYEKL. CDR3 length: 17 amino acids. The CDR3 here is CASSHPPGRECSYEQYF. CDR3 DNA: TGCGCCAGCAGCCATCCACCAGGGAGGGAGTGCTCCTACGAGCAGTACTTC.

In this sample, this clonotype turned up a few times. The chain recombines TRBV29-1 with TRBJ1-2; 10 nucleotides align to TRBD1. The CDR3 covers 16 residues. V shed 0 bases and J 4 bases; nucleotides not matched to a gene: 8. Looked up from germline, CDR1 is SQVTM and CDR2 is ANQGSEA. This CDR3 is CSVEDLGTGEVYGYTF. CDR3 DNA sequence: TGCAGCGTTGAAGATTTAGGGACAGGGGAGGTCTATGGCTACACCTTC.

The chain combines TRBV3-1 with TRBJ2-5; a weak D match, TRBD2 (5 bases). Germline loops: CDR1 LGHDT, CDR2 YNNKEL (reference sequence). The CDR3 has 14 residues. V lost 0 bases to trimming and J lost 7 bases, with 12 bases between them. The chain's CDR3 is CASSQDRLAATQYF. The CDR3, as DNA: TGTGCCAGCAGCCAAGATCGGCTAGCCGCGACCCAGTACTTC.

The chain uses TRBV2 and TRBJ2-6; 9 bases are shared with TRBD2. Germline CDR1 reads SNHLY; CDR2 reads FYNNEI. The CDR3 contains 16 residues. The V gene end was trimmed by 4 bases and the J gene end by 4 bases; junction bases not matched to a gene: 5. The CDR3 DNA sequence: TGTGCCAGCAGTGGGGGAGCGGGAGGAGGGGCCAACGTCCTGACTTTC. Translation: CASSGGAGGGANVLTF.

CDR3 sequence (DNA): TGTGCCAGCAGAACGGGAGGAACCTACAATGAGCAGTTCTTC. Translating it yields CASRTGGTYNEQFF. The chain joins TRBV28 to TRBJ2-1; 7 bases are shared with TRBD2. The CDR3 spans 14 residues. The V and J ends lost 6 bases and 2 bases, in that order; junction bases with no gene match: 4. The germline CDR1 and CDR2 sequences are MDHEN and SYDVKM.

The sample holds a few counts of this clonotype. This chain uses TRBV2 with TRBJ2-1; D is ambiguous. CDR3 length: 14 residues. The V end was cut by 6 bases, the J end by 0 bases, with 9 bases between. Germline V gives CDR1 SNHLY, CDR2 FYNNEI. The CDR3 reads CASRTQSSYNEQFF. As DNA, the CDR3 is TGTGCCAGCAGGACCCAGAGCTCCTACAATGAGCAGTTCTTC.

As to this clonotype: Mismatch with germline at one junction end may stem from a read error. CDR3 sequence: CASSSRDRGHRNF. The CDR3 DNA is TGTGCCAGCAGCTCCCGGGACAGGGGGCATAGAAACTTT. The V call is TRBV7-2, the J call TRBJ1-6, with 12 bases matching TRBD1. The V gene's germline CDR1 is SGHTA and CDR2 FQGNSA. The CDR3 loop spans 13 amino acids.

This rearrangement joins TRBV20-1 to TRBJ1-1; no firm D call. The germline gives CDR1 DFQATT, CDR2 SNEGSKA (reference sequence). The CDR3 is 14 amino acids. V lost 0 bases, J lost 1 base, and 9 bases lay in between. CDR3 DNA sequence: TGCAGTGCTAGAGAGGCGGCCCCGAACACTGAAGCTTTCTTT. This gives the protein CSAREAAPNTEAFF.

The genes are TRBV18 and TRBJ1-4, with a possible D match to TRBD1 (6 bases). The CDR3 extends over 13 amino acids. CDR1 is KGHSH and CDR2 is LQKENI in the germline V gene. V lost 6 bases, J lost 5 bases, and 10 bases lay in between. CDR3 region: CASSGQQNEKLFF. The CDR3 nucleotides are TGTGCCAGCTCCGGACAGCAAAATGAAAAACTGTTTTTT.

CDR3 protein: CASSPRDPIRELFF. The CDR3 region has the DNA TGTGCCAGCAGCCCTCGGGACCCAATAAGGGAGCTGTTTTTT. This chain links TRBV14 with TRBJ2-2; D may be TRBD1 or TRBD2 (5 bases each). Trimming removed 4 bases from V and 9 bases from J, with 15 bases in between. Germline V gene sequence: CDR1 SGHDN, CDR2 FVKESK. The CDR3 totals 14 residues. Using reference TRBV14 and TRBJ2-2 for the parts outside the CDR3, the full variable domain is EAGVTQFPSHSVIEKGQTVTLRCDPISGHDNLYWYRRVMGKEIKFLLHFVKESKQDESGMPNNRFLAERTGGTYSTLKVQPAELEDSGVYFCASSPRDPIRELFFGEGSRLTVL.

V is TRBV11-2 and J is TRBJ2-5; 7 bases line up with TRBD1. The closer fit of TRBJ2-3 to the DNA end suggests the J call may be wrong. Germline V lookup: CDR1 SGHAT, CDR2 FQNNGV. The CDR3 runs to 14 residues. The CDR3 DNA reads TGTGCCAGCAGCTCACGACAGGGACCCGATACGCAGTATTTT. This encodes CASSSRQGPDTQYF.

This chain connects TRBV27 to TRBJ1-6, with no clear D. The CDR3 covers 14 residues. CDR1 and CDR2 from the germline V gene are MNHEY and SMNVEV (reference sequence). V gave up 3 bases and J gave up 10 bases, with 13 bases separating them. The CDR3 loop reads CASSFGPFWSPLHF. CDR3 DNA: TGTGCCAGCAGTTTTGGTCCCTTTTGGTCACCCCTCCACTTT.